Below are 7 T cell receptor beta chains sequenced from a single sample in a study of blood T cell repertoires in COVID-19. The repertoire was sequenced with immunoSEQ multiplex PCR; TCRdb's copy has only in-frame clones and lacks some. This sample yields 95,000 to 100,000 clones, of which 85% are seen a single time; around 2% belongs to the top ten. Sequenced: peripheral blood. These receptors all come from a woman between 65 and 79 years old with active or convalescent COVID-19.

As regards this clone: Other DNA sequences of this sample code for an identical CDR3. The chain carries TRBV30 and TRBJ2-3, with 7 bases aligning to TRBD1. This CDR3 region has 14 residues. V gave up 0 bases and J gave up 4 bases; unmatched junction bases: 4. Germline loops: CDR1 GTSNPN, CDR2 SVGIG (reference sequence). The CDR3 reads CAWSVSQGADTQYF. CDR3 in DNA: TGTGCCTGGAGTGTGTCGCAGGGGGCAGATACGCAGTATTTT. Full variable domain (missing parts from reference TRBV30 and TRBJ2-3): SQTIHQWPATLVQPVGSPLSLECTVEGTSNPNLYWYRQAAGRGLQLLFYSVGIGQISSEVPQNLSASRPQDRQFILSSKKLLLSDSGFYLCAWSVSQGADTQYFGPGTRLTVL.

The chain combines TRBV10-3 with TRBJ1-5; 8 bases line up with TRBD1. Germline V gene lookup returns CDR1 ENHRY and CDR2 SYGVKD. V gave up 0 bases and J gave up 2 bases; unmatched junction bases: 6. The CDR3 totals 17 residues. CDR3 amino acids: CAISESQGAPGNQPQHF. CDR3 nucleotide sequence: TGTGCCATCAGTGAGTCTCAGGGGGCGCCGGGCAATCAGCCCCAGCATTTT.

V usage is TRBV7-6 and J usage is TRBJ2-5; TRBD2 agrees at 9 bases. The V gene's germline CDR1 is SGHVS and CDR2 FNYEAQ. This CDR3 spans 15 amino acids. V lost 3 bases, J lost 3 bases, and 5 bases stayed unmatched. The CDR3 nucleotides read TGTGCCAGCAGCTTTCGCGGGGGGGAAAAAGAGACCCAGTACTTC. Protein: CASSFRGGEKETQYF.

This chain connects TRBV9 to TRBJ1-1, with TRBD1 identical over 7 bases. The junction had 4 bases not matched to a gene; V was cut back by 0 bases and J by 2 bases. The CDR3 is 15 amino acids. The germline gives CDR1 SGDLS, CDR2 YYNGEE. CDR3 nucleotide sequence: TGTGCCAGCAGCGTAGACCACAGGGGCAACACTGAAGCTTTCTTT. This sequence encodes CASSVDHRGNTEAFF.

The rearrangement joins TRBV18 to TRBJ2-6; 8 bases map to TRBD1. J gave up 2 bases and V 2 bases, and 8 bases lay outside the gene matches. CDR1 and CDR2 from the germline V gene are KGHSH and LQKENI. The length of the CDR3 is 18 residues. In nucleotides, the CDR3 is TGTGCCAGCTCACCAAAGGCGCAGGGGGCGCCTGGGGCCAACGTCCTGACTTTC. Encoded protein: CASSPKAQGAPGANVLTF.

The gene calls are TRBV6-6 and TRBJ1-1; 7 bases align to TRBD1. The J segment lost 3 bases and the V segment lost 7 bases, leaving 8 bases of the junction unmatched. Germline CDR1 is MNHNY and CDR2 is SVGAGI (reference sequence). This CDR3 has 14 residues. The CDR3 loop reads CASTSRDSDTEAFF. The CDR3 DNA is TGTGCCAGCACCTCTCGGGACAGCGACACTGAAGCTTTCTTT.

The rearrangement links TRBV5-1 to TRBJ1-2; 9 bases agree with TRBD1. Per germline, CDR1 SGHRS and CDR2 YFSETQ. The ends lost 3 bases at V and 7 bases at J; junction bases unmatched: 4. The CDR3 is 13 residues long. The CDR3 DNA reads TGCGCCAGCAGCTCCGACAGGGGGACTGGCTACACCTTC. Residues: CASSSDRGTGYTF.